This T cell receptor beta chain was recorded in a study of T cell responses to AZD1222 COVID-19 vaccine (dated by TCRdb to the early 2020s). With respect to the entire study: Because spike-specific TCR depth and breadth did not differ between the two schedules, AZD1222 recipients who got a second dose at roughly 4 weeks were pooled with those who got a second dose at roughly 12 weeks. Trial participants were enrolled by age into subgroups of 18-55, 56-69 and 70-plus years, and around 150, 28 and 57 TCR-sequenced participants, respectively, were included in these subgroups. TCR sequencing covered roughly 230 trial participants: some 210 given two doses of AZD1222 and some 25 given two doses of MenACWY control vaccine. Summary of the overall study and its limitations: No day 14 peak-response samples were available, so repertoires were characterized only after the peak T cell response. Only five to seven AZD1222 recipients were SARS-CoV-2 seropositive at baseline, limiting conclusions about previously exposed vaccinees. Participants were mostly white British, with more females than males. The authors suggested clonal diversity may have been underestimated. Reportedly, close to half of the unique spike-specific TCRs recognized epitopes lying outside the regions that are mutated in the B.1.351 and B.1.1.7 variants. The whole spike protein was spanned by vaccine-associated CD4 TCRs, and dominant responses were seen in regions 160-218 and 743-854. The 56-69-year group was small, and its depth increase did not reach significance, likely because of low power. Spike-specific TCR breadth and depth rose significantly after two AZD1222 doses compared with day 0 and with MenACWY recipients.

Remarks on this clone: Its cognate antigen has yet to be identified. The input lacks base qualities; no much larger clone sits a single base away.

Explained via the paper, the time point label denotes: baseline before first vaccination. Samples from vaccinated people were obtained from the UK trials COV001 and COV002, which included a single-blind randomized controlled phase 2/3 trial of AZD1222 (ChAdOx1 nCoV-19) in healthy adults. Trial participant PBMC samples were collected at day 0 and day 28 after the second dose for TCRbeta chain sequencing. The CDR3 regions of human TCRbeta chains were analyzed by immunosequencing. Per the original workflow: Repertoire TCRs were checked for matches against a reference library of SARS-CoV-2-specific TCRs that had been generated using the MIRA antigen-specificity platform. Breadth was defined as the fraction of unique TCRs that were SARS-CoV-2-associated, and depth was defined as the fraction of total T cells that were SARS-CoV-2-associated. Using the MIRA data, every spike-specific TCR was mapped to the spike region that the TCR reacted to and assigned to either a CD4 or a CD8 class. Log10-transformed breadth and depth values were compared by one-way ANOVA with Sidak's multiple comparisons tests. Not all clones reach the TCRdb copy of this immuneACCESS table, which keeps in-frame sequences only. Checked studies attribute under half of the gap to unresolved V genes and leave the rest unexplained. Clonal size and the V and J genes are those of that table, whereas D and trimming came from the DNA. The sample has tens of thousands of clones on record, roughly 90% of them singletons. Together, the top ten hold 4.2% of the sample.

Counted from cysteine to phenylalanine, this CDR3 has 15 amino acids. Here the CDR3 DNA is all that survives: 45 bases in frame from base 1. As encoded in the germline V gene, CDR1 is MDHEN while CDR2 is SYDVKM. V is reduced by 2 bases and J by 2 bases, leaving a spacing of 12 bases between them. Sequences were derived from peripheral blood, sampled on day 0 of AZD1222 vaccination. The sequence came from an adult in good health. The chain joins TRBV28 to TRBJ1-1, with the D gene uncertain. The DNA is TGTGCCAGCAGTTTAGGAGGCCTTGTTAACACTGAAGCTTTCTTT. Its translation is CASSLGGLVNTEAFF.